Given below is one T cell receptor (beta chain) in context. The antigen is unknown. The PCR employed 60 Vbeta primers together with 13 Jbeta primers. Profiling relied on immunoSEQ multiplex PCR, and the TCRdb table lists in-frame clones only, not all of them. The sample records roughly 190,000 clones, around three quarters being singletons. This sample is part of a study of cytomegalovirus exposure and HLA in healthy donors. Study results and caveats: Confirmation in vitro established that three CMV-associated chains were specific for CMV antigens. Later analysis demonstrated an association between a missense DCLRE1C variant and TCR beta V- and J-gene trimming.

The CDR3 contains 19 residues. CDR1 and CDR2 (germline): SGHVS, FNYEAQ. V lost 3 bases to trimming and J lost 0 bases; unmatched junction nucleotides: 14. The clonotype originates from a woman aged 50 to 60 in good health and CMV-seronegative. Source material: PBMCs. This chain joins TRBV7-6 and TRBJ2-3; 8 nucleotides line up with TRBD1. The CDR3 protein is CASSLTGRGLRPSTDTQYF. CDR3 DNA sequence: TGTGCCAGCAGCTTGACCGGCAGGGGGCTACGGCCTAGCACAGATACGCAGTATTTT.